What follows describes a single T cell receptor beta chain. Some clones are missing from TCRdb's copy, which holds only in-frame ones; the method was immunoSEQ multiplex PCR. This sample yields around 190,000 clones, of which roughly 87% are seen a single time; 1.5% to 2% belongs to the top ten. These data come from a study of blood T cell repertoires in COVID-19. Study background: T cells, B-cell-depleted T cells, or PBMCs supplied cDNA or gDNA.

Sequencing input: peripheral blood. This TCR was recovered from a man younger than 35 who had recovered from COVID-19.

CDR3 DNA sequence: TGCGCCAGCAGCCAAACTAGCGGGAGCACAGATACGCAGTATTTT. Translation gives CASSQTSGSTDTQYF. The chain combines TRBV4-3 with TRBJ2-3; TRBD2 matches 9 bases. This CDR3 is built from 15 residues. The V and J ends lost 2 bases and 0 bases, in that order; junction bases with no gene match: 0. Germline values: CDR1 LGHNA, CDR2 YSLEER.